Below, one TCR beta chain is given with its context. As yet, its antigen is unknown. The CDR3 length is 14 residues. Trimming left V 5 bases short and J 9 bases short, with 17 bases between. Per the germline V gene, CDR1 is SGHNT and CDR2 is YENEEA. The source of the sample is a study of CD8 T cells in ankylosing spondylitis. The study, taken as a whole, reports: Made up of several highly homologous variants, a TCR beta motif appeared characteristic of ankylosing spondylitis blood. Relatively scarce in peripheral blood, disease-linked clones were CD8+. Earlier authors reported some of these motif variants in reactive arthritis synovial fluid and blood.

In TCRdb, the 5' RACE reads were re-called with MiXCR into one record per CDR3 protein. The sample records 390,000 or so distinct CDR3 sequences, 20% to 25% being singletons. The sequenced sample was blood, either unsorted or a sorted T cell fraction (not recorded which). The gene calls are TRBV11-3 and TRBJ2-1; D perhaps matches TRBD1 (6 bases). The clonotype was recovered from a male donor with ankylosing spondylitis. The CDR3 here is CASSPAVGATEQFF. CDR3 DNA sequence: TGTGCCAGCAGCCCCGCCGTGGGGGCGACTGAGCAGTTCTTC.